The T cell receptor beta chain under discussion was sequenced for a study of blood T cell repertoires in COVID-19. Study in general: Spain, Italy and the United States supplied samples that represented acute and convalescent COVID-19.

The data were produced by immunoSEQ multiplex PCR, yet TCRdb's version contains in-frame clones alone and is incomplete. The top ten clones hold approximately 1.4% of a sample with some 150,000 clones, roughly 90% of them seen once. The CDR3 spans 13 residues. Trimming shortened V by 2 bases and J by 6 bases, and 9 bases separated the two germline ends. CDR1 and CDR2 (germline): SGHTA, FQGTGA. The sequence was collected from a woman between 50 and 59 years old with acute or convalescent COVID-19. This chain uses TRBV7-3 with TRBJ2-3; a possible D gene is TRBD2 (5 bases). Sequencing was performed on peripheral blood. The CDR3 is CASSLPPGDTQYF. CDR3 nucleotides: TGTGCCAGCAGCTTACCGCCGGGGGATACGCAGTATTTT.